This T cell receptor beta chain derives from a study of blood T cells in healthy people across ages. Study details: Template switching captured about one barcoded beta molecule per two T cells. Points from the study as a whole: A strong correlation was found between TCR beta diversity and the percentage of naive T cells. Naive CD4+ cell counts and diversity both ran higher in long-lived than in aged donors.

Per individual sample, total RNA of at least 5 micrograms was extracted. This clonotype has a handful of counts. No antigen is known for it. Trimming took off 3 bases at V and 5 bases at J, with 16 bases between the two ends. This CDR3 is built from 15 residues. Germline V lookup: CDR1 SGDLS, CDR2 YYNGEE. For the second PCR, which ran for roughly 7 to 11 cycles, a sample-barcoded 5' primer and a J-beta primer mix were used. In TCRdb, the 5' RACE reads were re-called with MiXCR into one record per CDR3 protein. This table holds approximately 730,000 distinct CDR3 sequences, approximately 43% found once.

Sequences were obtained from blood. The sequence was collected from an older woman in good health. The genes are TRBV9 and TRBJ2-3; weak D call: TRBD2 (6 bases). Here the CDR3 DNA reads TGTGCCAGCAGCGCGGGGGACGGAGGCATAGATACGCAGTATTTT. Translated: CASSAGDGGIDTQYF.